This T cell receptor (beta chain) was sequenced in a study of T cell repertoires in cytomegalovirus infection. Study context: Both CMV infection and a matching HLA type were indicated by public TCR beta signatures. Overall study results and limits: The cumulative frequency of public TCR beta families distinguished individuals who carried CMV together with the relevant HLA. Dominant in the ex vivo response were TCR beta clonotypes restricted by HLA-C and specific for CMV.

Turning to this clonotype: The antigen remains undetermined.

V dropped 5 bases and J dropped 12 bases, with 14 bases sitting between them. This CDR3 has 12 amino acids. In germline, CDR1 is SEHNR, CDR2 FQNEAQ (reference sequence). One entry per CDR3 protein, called by TCRdb with MiXCR from the reads. The repertoire holds about 310,000 distinct CDR3 sequences, with 15% to 20% as singletons. The sample was PBMCs. This TCR derives from a human donor in good health (CMV status not recorded). Some clones in this sample may be carry-over from other donors' samples. V gene TRBV7-9 combines with J gene TRBJ1-3; D is undetermined. For the CDR3, the DNA is TGTGCCAGCAGCAGAGACCCGCCGTACATATATTTT. Translation: CASSRDPPYIYF.